Described below is a single T cell receptor beta chain sequence and its context. This entry belongs to a study of blood T cell repertoires in COVID-19. Study background: T cells, B-cell-depleted T cells, or PBMCs supplied cDNA or gDNA.

How the authors handled the data: From reference gene primer amplification, estimates of nucleated cell counts were derived. Using immunoSEQ multiplex PCR, the repertoire was profiled, and TCRdb retains in-frame clones only, with some absent. V and J calls and clone size follow that table, whereas D and trimming were derived from the DNA. The sample records under 250,000 clones, 85% to 90% being singletons. Germline CDR1 is KGHSH and CDR2 is LQKENI. V was pared by 2 bases and J by 5 bases, with 9 bases between. The CDR3 sequence is 13 residues long. The sequence was obtained from an older woman with active or convalescent COVID-19. Sequencing was carried out using peripheral blood. The V call is TRBV18, the J call TRBJ1-2; the D is unclear. The DNA for the CDR3 is TGTGCCAGCTCACCAAACTCGGGGTATGGCTACACCTTC. Encoded protein: CASSPNSGYGYTF.